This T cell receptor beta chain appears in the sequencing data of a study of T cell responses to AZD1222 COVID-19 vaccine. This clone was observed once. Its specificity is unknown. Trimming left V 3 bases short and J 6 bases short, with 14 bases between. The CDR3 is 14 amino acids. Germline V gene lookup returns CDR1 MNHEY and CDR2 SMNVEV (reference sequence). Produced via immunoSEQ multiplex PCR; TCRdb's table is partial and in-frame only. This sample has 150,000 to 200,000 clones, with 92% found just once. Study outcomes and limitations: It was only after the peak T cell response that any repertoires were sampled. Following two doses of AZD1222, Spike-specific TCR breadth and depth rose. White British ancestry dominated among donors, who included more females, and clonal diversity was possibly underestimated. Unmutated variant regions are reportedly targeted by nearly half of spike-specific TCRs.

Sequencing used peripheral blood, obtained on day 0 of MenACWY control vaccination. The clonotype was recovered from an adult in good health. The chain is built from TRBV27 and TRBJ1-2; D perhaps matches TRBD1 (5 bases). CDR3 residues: CASSLHSQGDGYTF. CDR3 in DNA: TGTGCCAGCAGTTTGCATTCACAAGGGGATGGCTACACCTTC.